The subject of this entry is one TCR beta chain. Its antigen is undetermined. This entry belongs to a study of regulatory T cells in long-lasting Graves disease. Study conclusions and caveats: Newly diagnosed Graves' patients exceeded persistent ones in TCR diversity. Favoring TRBV28, TRBJ1-2 and TRBJ2-5 was a feature seen in persistent disease.

Construction of TCR beta libraries relied on iRepertoire HTBI primers and on Arm-PCR targeting CDR3 regions. One entry per CDR3 protein results from TCRdb running MiXCR on the multiplex PCR reads. The table lists hundreds of thousands of distinct CDR3 sequences, under 20% of them singletons, with 15% to 20% in the top ten. Time point in this sample: newly diagnosed GD, antithyroid drugs for less than 3 months. RNA from PBMCs was the source of the TCR library. From germline, CDR1 is KGHSH and CDR2 LQKENI. Trimming pared 6 bases from V and 6 bases from J, leaving 16 bases between. The CDR3 totals 14 residues. These same data were also listed under a study on T cells in Graves' hyperthyroidism and ophthalmopathy. That work adds: Graves' hyperthyroidism qualified as stable when ophthalmopathy did not progress within 18 months.

The source is a woman aged 25 to 39 with Graves disease. The genes are TRBV18 and TRBJ2-3; D unresolved. The input for sequencing was peripheral blood mononuclear cells (PBMCs), taken at new diagnosis, from a patient treated with antithyroid drugs. The CDR3 DNA reads as TGTGCCAGCTCCCAAGGGCGGATACACGATACGCAGTATTTT. This gives the protein CASSQGRIHDTQYF.